This TCR beta chain emerged from a study of shared clonotypes between healthy human individuals. After removal of 6 bases from V and 4 bases from J, the junction contained 9 bases not matched to a gene. In germline, CDR1 is SEHNR, CDR2 FQNEAQ (reference sequence). The CDR3 consists of 16 residues. The data were produced by immunoSEQ multiplex PCR, yet TCRdb's version contains in-frame clones alone and is incomplete. The sample holds some 2.1 million clones; roughly 94% are singletons and the top ten take 0.1% to 0.15%. The chain has TRBV7-9 and TRBJ2-4; 10 bases map to TRBD2. This TCR was sampled from a man between 18 and 29 years old in good health. The sequenced material came from naive CD4+ T cells sorted from blood. Sample subset: CD45RA+ positively selected. The CDR3 is CASRNSSGGSKNIQYF. Written as DNA, the CDR3 is TGTGCCAGCAGGAACTCTAGCGGGGGCTCAAAAAACATTCAGTACTTC.